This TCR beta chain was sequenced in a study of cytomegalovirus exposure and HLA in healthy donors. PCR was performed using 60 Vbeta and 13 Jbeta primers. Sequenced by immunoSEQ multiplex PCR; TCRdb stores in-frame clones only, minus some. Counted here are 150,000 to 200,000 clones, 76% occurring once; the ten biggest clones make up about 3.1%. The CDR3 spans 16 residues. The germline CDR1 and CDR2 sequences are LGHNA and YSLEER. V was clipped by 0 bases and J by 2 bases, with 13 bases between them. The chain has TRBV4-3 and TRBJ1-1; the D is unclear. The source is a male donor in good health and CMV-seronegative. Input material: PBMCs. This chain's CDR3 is CASSQDISRGNTEAFF. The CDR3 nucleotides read TGCGCCAGCAGCCAAGATATTTCGCGGGGAAACACTGAAGCTTTCTTT.